These 20 T cell receptor beta chains came from one sample sequenced in a study of T cells in Graves' hyperthyroidism and ophthalmopathy. Regions amplified from RNA transcripts were the TCR beta CDR3 regions. The TCR CDR3 first-round RT-PCR relied on the HTBI primer set. TCRdb passed the multiplex PCR reads through MiXCR, listing each CDR3 protein once. The profile shows a few hundred thousand distinct CDR3 sequences, 15% to 17% of them singletons. Sample: blood. These receptors all come from a woman aged 25-40 years with Graves' hyperthyroidism.

V and J are TRBV14 and TRBJ1-1; tentative D call: TRBD1 (6 bases). CDR3 size: 16 residues. The germline V gene encodes CDR1 SGHDN and CDR2 FVKESK. Trimming stripped 2 bases from V and 3 bases from J, with 16 bases between. The CDR3 DNA follows: TGTGCCAGCAGCCAATGGGGATCGGGGGCCGACACTGAAGCTTTCTTT. This codes for CASSQWGSGADTEAFF.

This clonotype was counted many times. The chain links TRBV10-3 to TRBJ2-5; D remains ambiguous. The V and J ends lost 3 bases and 4 bases respectively, with 3 bases between them. Germline V gene lookup returns CDR1 ENHRY and CDR2 SYGVKD. This CDR3 has 11 residues. The DNA of the CDR3 is TGTGCCATCAGTGATCGAGAGACCCAGTACTTC. Translating it yields CAISDRETQYF.

This clonotype was observed many times. J is TRBJ1-5 and V is TRBV30; 7 bases agree with TRBD1. The CDR3 loop spans 17 amino acids. CDR1 is GTSNPN and CDR2 is SVGIG in the germline V gene (reference sequence). V lost 1 base and J lost 2; bases outside the gene matches: 11. The CDR3 loop is CAWSGRTGDGRNQPQHF. CDR3 DNA: TGTGCCTGGAGTGGAAGGACAGGCGACGGACGCAATCAGCCCCAGCATTTT.

This clonotype was recorded many times. This sequence joins TRBV6-1 and TRBJ1-1, with unresolved D. Germline values: CDR1 MNHNS, CDR2 SASEGT. The CDR3 loop spans 14 amino acids. Trimming left V 8 bases short and J 1 base short, with 14 bases between. The CDR3 DNA follows: TGTGCCAGCTCGGTAAGGGAGGGGAACACTGAAGCTTTCTTT. It specifies CASSVREGNTEAFF.

The rearrangement links TRBV30 to TRBJ1-1; maybe TRBD1 (5 bases). V lost 2 bases, J lost 4 bases, and 11 bases lay in between. CDR3 size: 13 residues. CDR1 and CDR2 from the germline V gene are GTSNPN and SVGIG (reference sequence). The CDR3 reads CAWSLDRGTEAFF. CDR3 nucleotides: TGTGCCTGGAGTTTAGATAGGGGCACTGAAGCTTTCTTT.

V usage is TRBV6-1 and J usage is TRBJ2-3; D not resolved. Trimming left V 8 bases short and J 2 bases short, with 8 bases between. CDR1 and CDR2 from the germline V gene are MNHNS and SASEGT. There are 12 residues in the CDR3. CDR3 protein: CASGATTDTQYF. The CDR3 nucleotides read TGTGCCAGCGGAGCTACCACAGATACGCAGTATTTT.

The rearrangement links TRBV3-1 to TRBJ2-4; no clear D. Germline V CDR1 and CDR2: LGHDT, YNNKEL (reference sequence). The CDR3 runs 14 residues. V gave up 1 base and J gave up 0 bases, with 4 bases separating them. The CDR3 nucleotides read TGTGCCAGCAGCCAAGGCCAAGCCAAAAACATTCAGTACTTC. Its protein product is CASSQGQAKNIQYF.

This clonotype was detected many times. V is TRBV7-2 and J is TRBJ2-3; no clear D. The CDR3 is made up of 14 amino acids. V lost 1 base to trimming and J lost 7 bases, with 12 bases between them. Germline V gives CDR1 SGHTA, CDR2 FQGNSA. The CDR3 loop reads CASSLVDIGHTQYF. In DNA, the CDR3 is TGTGCCAGCAGCTTAGTTGACATCGGGCATACGCAGTATTTT.

In this sample, this clonotype turned up a few times. This clone may be a read error of a much larger clone one base away. It is likely a read error, because the conserved phenylalanine at the end of the CDR3 is missing. The chain couples TRBV7-3 to TRBJ2-1; no clear D gene. There are 15 residues in the CDR3. Per the germline V gene, CDR1 is SGHTA and CDR2 is FQGTGA. Trimming left V 2 bases short and J 0 bases short, with 8 bases between. CDR3 amino acids: CASSLVADSYNEQFL. The CDR3, as DNA: TGTGCCAGCAGCTTAGTGGCGGACTCCTACAATGAGCAGTTCCTC.

The table lists this clonotype with many counts. The chain couples TRBV7-9 to TRBJ2-5, with 9 bases identical to TRBD1. Germline V gene sequence: CDR1 SEHNR, CDR2 FQNEAQ (reference sequence). The J segment lost 11 bases and the V segment lost 5 bases, leaving 9 bases of the junction unmatched. The CDR3 covers 13 residues. The CDR3 DNA sequence: TGTGCCAGCAGCCCCCGGGACAGGGATTCTCAGTACTTC. It codes for CASSPRDRDSQYF. Variable domain in full (rest from reference TRBV7-9 and TRBJ2-5): DTGVSQNPRHKITKRGQNVTFRCDPISEHNRLYWYRQTLGQGPEFLTYFQNEAQLEKSRLLSDRFSAERPKGSFSTLEIQRTEQGDSAMYLCASSPRDRDSQYFGPGTRLLVL.

This clonotype was counted ten times or more. The chain couples TRBV12-3 or TRBV12-4 to TRBJ2-1; D not resolved. The CDR3 consists of 14 residues. V was clipped by 6 bases and J by 8 bases, with 17 bases between them. The CDR3 spells CASSPSPGRYEQFF. CDR3 sequence (DNA): TGTGCCAGCAGCCCATCTCCTGGGCGGTATGAGCAGTTCTTC.

The V and J genes are TRBV4-2 and TRBJ2-1, with 12 bases aligning to TRBD2. Germline V gene data show CDR1 as LGHNA and CDR2 as YNFKEQ. V lost 0 bases, J lost 2 bases, and 8 bases stayed unmatched. The CDR3 totals 19 residues. Here the CDR3 DNA reads TGTGCCAGCAGCCAAGATGGTACTAGCGGGAGGCCACCCTACAATGAGCAGTTCTTC. Its translation: CASSQDGTSGRPPYNEQFF.

This clonotype was recorded a few times. This CDR3 is CASSPGQGAGTGELFF. CDR3 nucleotides: TGTGCCAGCAGCCCAGGACAGGGGGCAGGTACCGGGGAGCTGTTTTTT. The V gene is TRBV6-1, the J gene TRBJ2-2, with 11 nucleotides matching TRBD1. The V gene end was trimmed by 6 bases and the J gene end by 5 bases; junction bases not matched to a gene: 8. CDR1 is MNHNS and CDR2 is SASEGT in the germline V gene. The CDR3 spans 16 residues.

This clonotype was seen many times. The rearrangement joins TRBV3-1 to TRBJ1-4; no firm D call. CDR1 and CDR2 from the germline V gene are LGHDT and YNNKEL (reference sequence). The CDR3 loop spans 15 amino acids. Trimming left V 1 base short and J 7 bases short, with 13 bases between. The CDR3 DNA reads as TGTGCCAGCAGCCAAGGGCTCCCGGCCCCTGAAAAACTGTTTTTT. Its protein product is CASSQGLPAPEKLFF.

Turning to this clonotype: A much larger clone lies one base from this, so it may be a read error. This chain joins TRBV6-2 or TRBV6-3 and TRBJ2-7; 15 bases fit TRBD2. CDR1 and CDR2 from the germline V gene are MNHEY and SVGEGT. The J segment lost 7 bases and the V segment lost 0 bases, leaving 4 bases of the junction unmatched. There are 16 residues in the CDR3. The DNA of the CDR3 is TGTGCCAGCAGTTACTCCGGACTAGCGGGAGGGTTTGAGCAGTACTTC. It yields the protein CASSYSGLAGGFEQYF.

This chain joins TRBV6-1 and TRBJ1-6, with 9 bases fitting TRBD1. The CDR3 consists of 17 residues. Germline V gene sequence: CDR1 MNHNS, CDR2 SASEGT. J lost 0 bases, V lost 3 bases, and 3 bases had no gene match. DNA for the CDR3: TGTGCCAGCAGTGACGGGACAGGGAGCTCCTATAATTCACCCCTCCACTTT. Translation gives CASSDGTGSSYNSPLHF.

The chain uses TRBV11-2 and TRBJ2-2; the D call may be TRBD1 or TRBD2 (5 bases each). The CDR3 runs 15 residues. V was cut by 6 bases and J by 7 bases, with 18 bases left in between. Germline V gene sequence: CDR1 SGHAT, CDR2 FQNNGV. The CDR3 DNA is TGTGCCAGCAGTGACAAGGGACCCCCTTACGGGGAGCTGTTTTTT. It yields the protein CASSDKGPPYGELFF.

This clonotype was observed at least ten times. The chain carries TRBV2 and TRBJ2-1; 7 positions match TRBD2. This CDR3 region has 14 residues. The V and J ends lost 7 bases and 2 bases, in that order; junction bases with no gene match: 5. Germline V gives CDR1 SNHLY, CDR2 FYNNEI. This CDR3 is CASKGGSTYNEQFF. The CDR3 DNA sequence: TGTGCCAGCAAGGGCGGGAGTACCTACAATGAGCAGTTCTTC. Filled out from reference TRBV2 and TRBJ2-1, the complete variable domain reads EPEVTQTPSHQVTQMGQEVILRCVPISNHLYFYWYRQILGQKVEFLVSFYNNEISEKSEIFDDQFSVERPDGSNFTLKIRSTKLEDSAMYFCASKGGSTYNEQFFGPGTRLTVL.

The rearrangement uses TRBV5-1 and TRBJ1-2; 8 bases are shared with TRBD1. V trimming: 4 bases; J trimming: 0 bases; junction bases outside the gene matches: 11. The CDR3 length is 17 residues. The germline gives CDR1 SGHRS, CDR2 YFSETQ. The CDR3, as DNA: TGCGCCAGCAGCCGTGGGACAGGAGGGCGAGCTAACTATGGCTACACCTTC. It encodes CASSRGTGGRANYGYTF.

This clonotype was seen repeatedly, ten times or more. The CDR3 loop is CASSAQGGVNEQFF. The CDR3 coding sequence is TGTGCCAGCAGTGCTCAGGGTGGGGTCAATGAGCAGTTCTTC. The J gene is TRBJ2-1, the V gene TRBV2; D is perhaps TRBD1 (5 bases). The germline gives CDR1 SNHLY, CDR2 FYNNEI. This CDR3 has 14 residues. V lost 4 bases and J lost 6, with 13 bases in between.